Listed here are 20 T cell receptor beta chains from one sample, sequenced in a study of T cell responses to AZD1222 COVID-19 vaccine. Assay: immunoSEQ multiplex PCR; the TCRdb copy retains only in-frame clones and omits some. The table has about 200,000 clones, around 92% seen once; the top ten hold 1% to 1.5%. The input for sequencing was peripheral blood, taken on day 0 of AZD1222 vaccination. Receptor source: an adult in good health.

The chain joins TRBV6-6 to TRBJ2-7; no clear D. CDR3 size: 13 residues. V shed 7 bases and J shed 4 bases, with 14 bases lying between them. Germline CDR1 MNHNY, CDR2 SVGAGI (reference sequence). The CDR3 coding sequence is TGTGCCAGCACCCTAAGGGCGCAATACGAGCAGTACTTC. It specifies CASTLRAQYEQYF.

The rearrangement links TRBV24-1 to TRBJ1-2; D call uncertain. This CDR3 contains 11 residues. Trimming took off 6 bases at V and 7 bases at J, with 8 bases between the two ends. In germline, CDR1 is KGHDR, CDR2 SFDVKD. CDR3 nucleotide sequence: TGTGCCACCAGTAGTACGAGTGGCTACACCTTC. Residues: CATSSTSGYTF.

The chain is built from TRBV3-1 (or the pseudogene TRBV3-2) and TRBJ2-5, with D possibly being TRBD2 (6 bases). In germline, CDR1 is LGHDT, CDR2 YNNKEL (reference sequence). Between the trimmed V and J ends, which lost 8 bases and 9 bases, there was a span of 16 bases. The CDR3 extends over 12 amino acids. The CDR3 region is CASGAREAAQYF. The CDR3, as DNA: TGTGCCAGCGGAGCCAGGGAGGCGGCCCAGTACTTC.

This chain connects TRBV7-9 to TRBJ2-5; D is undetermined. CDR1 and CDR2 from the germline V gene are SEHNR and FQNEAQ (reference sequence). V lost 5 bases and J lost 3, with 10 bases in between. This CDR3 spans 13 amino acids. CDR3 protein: CASSPWREETQYF. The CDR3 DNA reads TGTGCCAGCAGCCCCTGGAGAGAAGAGACCCAGTACTTC. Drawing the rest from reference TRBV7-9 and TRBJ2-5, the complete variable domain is DTGVSQNPRHKITKRGQNVTFRCDPISEHNRLYWYRQTLGQGPEFLTYFQNEAQLEKSRLLSDRFSAERPKGSFSTLEIQRTEQGDSAMYLCASSPWREETQYFGPGTRLLVL.

The CDR3 here is CASSYPGTTYNEQFF. The CDR3 region has the DNA TGTGCCAGCAGCTACCCCGGGACAACCTACAATGAGCAGTTCTTC. The rearrangement joins TRBV5-4 to TRBJ2-1, with TRBD1 as a possible D gene (6 bases). V lost 3 bases and J lost 2, with 12 bases in between. Germline assignment: CDR1 SGHNT and CDR2 YYREEE (reference sequence). The length of the CDR3 is 15 residues.

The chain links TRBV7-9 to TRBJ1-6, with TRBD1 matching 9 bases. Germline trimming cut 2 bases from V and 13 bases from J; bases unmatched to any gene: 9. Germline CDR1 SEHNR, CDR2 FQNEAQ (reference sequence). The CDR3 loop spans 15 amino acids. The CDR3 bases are TGTGCCAGCAGCTTAATCCGGGACAGGGTTACGCCCCTCCACTTT. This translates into CASSLIRDRVTPLHF. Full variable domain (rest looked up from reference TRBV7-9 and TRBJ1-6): DTGVSQNPRHKITKRGQNVTFRCDPISEHNRLYWYRQTLGQGPEFLTYFQNEAQLEKSRLLSDRFSAERPKGSFSTLEIQRTEQGDSAMYLCASSLIRDRVTPLHFGNGTRLTVT.

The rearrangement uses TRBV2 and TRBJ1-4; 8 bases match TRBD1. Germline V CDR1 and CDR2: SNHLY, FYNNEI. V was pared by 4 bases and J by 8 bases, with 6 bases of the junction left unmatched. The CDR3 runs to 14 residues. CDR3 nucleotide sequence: TGTGCCAGCAGTGCGCAGGGGGCGAAGGAAAAACTGTTTTTT. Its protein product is CASSAQGAKEKLFF.

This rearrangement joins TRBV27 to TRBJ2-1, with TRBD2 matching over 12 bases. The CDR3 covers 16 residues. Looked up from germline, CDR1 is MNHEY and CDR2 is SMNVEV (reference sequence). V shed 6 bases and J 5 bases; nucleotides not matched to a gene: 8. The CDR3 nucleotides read TGTGCCAGCAGACTGGCTAGCGGGGGGGCCCACAATGAGCAGTTCTTC. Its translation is CASRLASGGAHNEQFF.

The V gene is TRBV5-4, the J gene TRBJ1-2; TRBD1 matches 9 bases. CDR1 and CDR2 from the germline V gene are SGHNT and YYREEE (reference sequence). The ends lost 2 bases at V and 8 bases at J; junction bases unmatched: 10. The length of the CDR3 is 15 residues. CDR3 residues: CASSLGQGNQGGYTF. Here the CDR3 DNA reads TGTGCCAGCAGCTTAGGACAGGGGAATCAAGGCGGCTACACCTTC.

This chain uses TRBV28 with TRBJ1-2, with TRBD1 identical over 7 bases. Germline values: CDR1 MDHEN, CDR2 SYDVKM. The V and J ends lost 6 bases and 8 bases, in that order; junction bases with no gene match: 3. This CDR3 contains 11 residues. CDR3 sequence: CASSYRGGYTF. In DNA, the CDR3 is TGTGCCAGCAGCTACAGGGGCGGCTACACCTTC.

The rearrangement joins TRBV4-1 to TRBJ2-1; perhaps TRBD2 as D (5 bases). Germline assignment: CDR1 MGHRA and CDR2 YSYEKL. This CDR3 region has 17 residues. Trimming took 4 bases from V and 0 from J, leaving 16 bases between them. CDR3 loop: CASSPHPLSGSYNEQFF. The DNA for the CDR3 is TGCGCCAGCAGCCCTCACCCGCTAAGCGGCTCCTACAATGAGCAGTTCTTC.

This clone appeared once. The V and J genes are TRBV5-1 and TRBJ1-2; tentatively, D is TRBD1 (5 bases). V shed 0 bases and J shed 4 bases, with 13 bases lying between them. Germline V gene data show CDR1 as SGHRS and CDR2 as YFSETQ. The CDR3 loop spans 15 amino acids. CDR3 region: CASSLAAGGVYGYTF. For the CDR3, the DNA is TGCGCCAGCAGCTTGGCGGCCGGGGGTGTCTATGGCTACACCTTC.

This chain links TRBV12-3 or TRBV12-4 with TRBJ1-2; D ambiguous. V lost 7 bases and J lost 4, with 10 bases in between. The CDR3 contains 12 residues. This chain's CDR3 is CASTDGFYGYTF. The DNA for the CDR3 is TGTGCCAGCACCGACGGATTCTATGGCTACACCTTC.

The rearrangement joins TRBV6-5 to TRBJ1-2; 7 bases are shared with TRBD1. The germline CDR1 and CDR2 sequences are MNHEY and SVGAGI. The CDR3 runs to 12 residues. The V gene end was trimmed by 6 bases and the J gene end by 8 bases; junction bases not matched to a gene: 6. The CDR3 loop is CASRDRVGGYTF. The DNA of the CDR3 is TGTGCCAGCAGAGACAGGGTCGGGGGCTACACCTTC.

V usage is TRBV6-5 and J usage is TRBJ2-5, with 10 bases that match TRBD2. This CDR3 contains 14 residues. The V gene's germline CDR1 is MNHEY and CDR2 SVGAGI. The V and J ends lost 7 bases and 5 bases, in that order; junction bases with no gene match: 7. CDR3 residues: CASTSGGADETQYF. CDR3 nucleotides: TGTGCCAGCACAAGCGGGGGGGCGGATGAGACCCAGTACTTC.

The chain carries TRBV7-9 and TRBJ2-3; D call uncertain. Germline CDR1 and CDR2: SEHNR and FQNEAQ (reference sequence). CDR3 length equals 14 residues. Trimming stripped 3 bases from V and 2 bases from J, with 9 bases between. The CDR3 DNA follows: TGTGCCAGCAGCTTCCTTGGGGTCACAGATACGCAGTATTTT. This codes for CASSFLGVTDTQYF.

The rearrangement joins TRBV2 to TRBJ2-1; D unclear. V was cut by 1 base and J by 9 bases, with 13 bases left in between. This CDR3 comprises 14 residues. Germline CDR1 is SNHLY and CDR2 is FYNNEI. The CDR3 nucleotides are TGTGCCAGCAGTGAAGACGGCAGAGTAGTTGAGCAGTTCTTC. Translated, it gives CASSEDGRVVEQFF.

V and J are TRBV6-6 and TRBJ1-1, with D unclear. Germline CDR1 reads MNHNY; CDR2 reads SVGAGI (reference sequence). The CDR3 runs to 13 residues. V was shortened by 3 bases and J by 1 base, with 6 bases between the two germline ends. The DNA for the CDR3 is TGTGCCAGCAGTTATGCGGGGAACACTGAAGCTTTCTTT. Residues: CASSYAGNTEAFF.

In DNA, the CDR3 is TGTGCCAGCAGCTCGAACTCCTACGAGCAGTACTTC. Translating gives CASSSNSYEQYF. The chain joins TRBV6-2 or TRBV6-3 to TRBJ2-7, with D unclear. V gave up 6 bases and J gave up 0 bases, with 6 bases separating them. This CDR3 is 12 amino acids long. Germline V gene data show CDR1 as MNHEY and CDR2 as SVGEGT.

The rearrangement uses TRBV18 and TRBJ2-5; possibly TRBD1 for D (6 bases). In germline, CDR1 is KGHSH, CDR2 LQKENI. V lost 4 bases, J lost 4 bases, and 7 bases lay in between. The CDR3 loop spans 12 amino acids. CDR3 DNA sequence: TGTGCCAGCTCACAACAGGGAGAGACCCAGTACTTC. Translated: CASSQQGETQYF.